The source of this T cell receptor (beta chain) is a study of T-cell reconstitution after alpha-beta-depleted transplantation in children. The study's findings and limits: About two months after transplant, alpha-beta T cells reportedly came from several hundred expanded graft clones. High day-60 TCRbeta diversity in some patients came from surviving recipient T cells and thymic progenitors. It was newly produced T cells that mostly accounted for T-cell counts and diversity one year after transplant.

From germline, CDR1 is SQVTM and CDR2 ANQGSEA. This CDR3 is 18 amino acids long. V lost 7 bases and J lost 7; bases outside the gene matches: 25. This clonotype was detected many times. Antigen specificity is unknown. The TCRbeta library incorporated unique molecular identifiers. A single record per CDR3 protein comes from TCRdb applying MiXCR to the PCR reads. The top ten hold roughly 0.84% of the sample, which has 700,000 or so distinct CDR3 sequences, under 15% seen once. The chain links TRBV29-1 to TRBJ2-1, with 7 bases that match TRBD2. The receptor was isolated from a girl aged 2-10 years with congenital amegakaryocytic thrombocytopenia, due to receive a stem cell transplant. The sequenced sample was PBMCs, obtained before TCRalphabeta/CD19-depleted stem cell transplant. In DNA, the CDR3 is TGCAGCGCCTCTGACCGGGCTAGCGGTGGGGGGACGGGGAATGAGCAGTTCTTC. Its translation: CSASDRASGGGTGNEQFF.